The T cell receptor beta chain described here comes from a study of PD-1 blockade in classical Hodgkin lymphoma. Every single patient, without exception, relapsed after autologous stem cell transplantation, and brentuximab vedotin exposure varied. Clones were read by immunoSEQ multiplex PCR, and TCRdb kept only the in-frame ones, dropping some. The sample includes some 12,000 clones, roughly 80% seen only once; the top ten take over 9.5%. The study, taken as a whole, reports: Lower baseline TCR diversity was reported for newly diagnosed patients than for healthy donors. Newly diagnosed and completely responding patients shared comparable baseline diversity. Researchers reported that CD4+ TCR diversity, though not CD8+, rose significantly by C4D1. Nivolumab starters within 1 year of ASCT were excluded.

As for this clone: The antigen is unknown.

Germline V gene data show CDR1 as MGHRA and CDR2 as YSYEKL. The CDR3 is 16 residues long. V lost 4 bases, J lost 0 bases, and 5 bases stayed unmatched. Source: peripheral blood mononuclear cells (PBMCs), taken at baseline. The receptor was isolated from a human donor with classical Hodgkin lymphoma. The chain carries TRBV4-1 and TRBJ1-5; 8 nucleotides line up with TRBD1. The CDR3 region has the DNA TGCGCCAGCAGCCCAGGACAGGGAACTAGCAATCAGCCCCAGCATTTT. This encodes CASSPGQGTSNQPQHF.